These 30 T cell receptor beta chains share one sample of origin, sequenced in a study of blood T cells in healthy people across ages. For the second PCR, which ran for 7 to 11 cycles, a sample-barcoded 5' primer and a J-beta primer mix were used. TCRdb reprocessed the 5' RACE reads via MiXCR and lists one record per CDR3 protein. The sample holds roughly 930,000 distinct CDR3 sequences, around 49% seen once. The sequencing sample was made of blood. The receptor source for this set is a man aged 25 to 45 in good health.

This clonotype was recorded many times. The V and J genes are TRBV7-3 and TRBJ2-7; D unresolved. The germline V gene has CDR1 SGHTA and CDR2 FQGTGA. The CDR3 is 13 amino acids. Trimming stripped 2 bases from V and 4 bases from J, with 9 bases between. The CDR3 sequence is CASSLQDGYEQYF. CDR3 nucleotides: TGTGCCAGCAGCTTACAGGACGGGTACGAGCAGTACTTC.

V gene TRBV10-3 combines with J gene TRBJ2-7; the D gene is possibly TRBD2 (5 bases). This CDR3 contains 13 residues. Trimming removed 3 bases from V and 3 bases from J, with 9 bases in between. CDR1 and CDR2 from the germline V gene are ENHRY and SYGVKD. The chain's CDR3 is CAISDGGRYEQYF. The CDR3 DNA reads as TGTGCCATCAGTGATGGAGGTCGCTACGAGCAGTACTTC.

The rearrangement joins TRBV29-1 to TRBJ1-1; 10 positions agree with TRBD1. This CDR3 has 11 residues. Germline CDR1 reads SQVTM; CDR2 reads ANQGSEA. J gave up 11 bases and V 6 bases, and 6 bases lay outside the gene matches. CDR3 sequence: CSVDRGQGAFF. For the CDR3, the DNA is TGCAGCGTCGACAGGGGGCAGGGGGCTTTCTTT.

This chain joins TRBV27 and TRBJ1-1; D might be TRBD1 (5 bases). The CDR3 length is 14 residues. Deletions cut 4 bases from V and 1 base from J, with 10 bases between. CDR1 and CDR2 from the germline V gene are MNHEY and SMNVEV (reference sequence). In DNA, the CDR3 is TGTGCCAGCAGTTCGGGACGGCCGAACACTGAAGCTTTCTTT. Protein sequence: CASSSGRPNTEAFF.

This clonotype has only a few counts. The chain couples TRBV11-3 to TRBJ2-1; D gene ambiguous. Trimming removed 3 bases at V and 5 bases at J, with 11 bases between. The CDR3 loop spans 14 amino acids. Germline V lookup: CDR1 SGHNT, CDR2 YENEEA. Written as DNA, the CDR3 is TGTGCCAGCAGCTTTGCGGACGCCGACAATGAGCAGTTCTTC. Its translation is CASSFADADNEQFF.

The chain recombines TRBV7-2 with TRBJ2-1, with 8 bases that match TRBD2. CDR1 SGHTA and CDR2 FQGNSA come from the germline V gene. The CDR3 runs 14 residues. V lost 5 bases, J lost 6 bases, and 6 bases stayed unmatched. CDR3 nucleotides: TGTGCCAGCAGCGCGCTAGCGGGCTTCAATGAGCAGTTCTTC. Residues: CASSALAGFNEQFF.

This clonotype was seen repeatedly, ten times or more. The chain joins TRBV20-1 to TRBJ2-5; tentatively, D is TRBD2 (7 bases). Germline CDR1 DFQATT, CDR2 SNEGSKA (reference sequence). Trimming stripped 6 bases from V and 4 bases from J, with 15 bases between. The CDR3 extends over 13 amino acids. For the CDR3, the DNA is TGCAGTGCAGGAGGGGGGGCCGGAGAGACCCAGTACTTC. This encodes CSAGGGAGETQYF.

This clonotype appeared a few times. The J gene is TRBJ2-3, the V gene TRBV4-2; 7 bases map to TRBD2. The CDR3 is made up of 17 amino acids. J was trimmed by 6 bases and V by 0 bases; bases with no gene match: 12. Germline CDR1 LGHNA, CDR2 YNFKEQ. In DNA, the CDR3 is TGTGCCAGCAGCCAAGAGCCAGCGGGGATTAAGAGGGATACGCAGTATTTT. Amino acids: CASSQEPAGIKRDTQYF.

The chain is built from TRBV3-1 and TRBJ2-3; no definite D call. This CDR3 comprises 16 residues. Trimming shortened V by 1 base and J by 1 base, and 12 bases separated the two germline ends. Germline assignment: CDR1 LGHDT and CDR2 YNNKEL (reference sequence). CDR3 DNA sequence: TGTGCCAGCAGCCAAGGCGCGGTCTCCCGCACAGATACGCAGTATTTT. Amino acid sequence: CASSQGAVSRTDTQYF.

The rearrangement links TRBV3-1 to TRBJ2-7, with a tentative D call TRBD1 (6 bases). The CDR3 is 15 amino acids. Trimming took off 3 bases at V and 10 bases at J, with 22 bases between the two ends. Per the germline V gene, CDR1 is LGHDT and CDR2 is YNNKEL (reference sequence). CDR3 sequence: CASSQARDRLFTQYF. The CDR3, as DNA: TGTGCCAGCAGCCAGGCCCGCGACAGGCTATTTACCCAGTACTTC.

This clonotype has a handful of counts. The chain couples TRBV6-2 or TRBV6-3 to TRBJ1-2; a possible D gene is TRBD1 (5 bases). The CDR3 runs 15 residues. Trimming removed 6 bases at V and 6 bases at J, with 20 bases between. CDR1 MNHEY and CDR2 SVGEGT come from the germline V gene. CDR3 in amino acids: CASSNTREGTNGYTF. The CDR3 DNA reads TGTGCCAGCAGCAACACCCGGGAGGGGACCAATGGCTACACCTTC.

This clonotype was found many times. The chain recombines TRBV9 with TRBJ1-6; D gene unclear. The CDR3 loop spans 14 amino acids. Germline-derived CDR1 and CDR2 are SGDLS and YYNGEE. Trimming shortened V by 3 bases and J by 5 bases, and 9 bases separated the two germline ends. The CDR3 DNA reads as TGTGCCAGCAGCGGAGGCGGAAATAATTCACCCCTCCACTTT. Translating it yields CASSGGGNNSPLHF. Filled out from reference TRBV9 and TRBJ1-6, the complete variable domain reads DSGVTQTPKHLITATGQRVTLRCSPRSGDLSVYWYQQSLDQGLQFLIQYYNGEERAKGNILERFSAQQFPDLHSELNLSSLELGDSALYFCASSGGGNNSPLHFGNGTRLTVT.

This clonotype was counted a few times. This chain links TRBV9 with TRBJ2-7, with TRBD1 identical over 11 bases. CDR3 length: 14 residues. V shed 4 bases and J 5 bases; nucleotides not matched to a gene: 5. Germline V CDR1 and CDR2: SGDLS, YYNGEE. In nucleotides, the CDR3 is TGTGCCAGCAGCCCACGGACAGGGGGCGACGAGCAGTACTTC. Protein sequence: CASSPRTGGDEQYF.

The V and J genes are TRBV30 and TRBJ2-5; maybe TRBD1 (9 bases). V dropped 5 bases and J dropped 5 bases, with 21 bases sitting between them. CDR1 and CDR2 (germline): GTSNPN, SVGIG (reference sequence). This CDR3 region has 15 residues. Here the CDR3 DNA reads TGTGCCTGGGGTAGCGGGACAGGGATAATCGAGACCCAGTACTTC. Translation: CAWGSGTGIIETQYF.

This clonotype was found a few times. This chain uses TRBV7-2 with TRBJ1-2, with D unclear. CDR1 and CDR2 from the germline V gene are SGHTA and FQGNSA. V was trimmed by 2 bases and J by 1 base, leaving 14 bases between them. CDR3 length: 16 amino acids. The CDR3 protein is CASSLPSAFFNYGYTF. In DNA form, the CDR3 reads TGTGCCAGCAGCTTACCCTCAGCATTCTTTAACTATGGCTACACCTTC. The whole variable domain, filled in from reference TRBV7-2 and TRBJ1-2, reads GAGVSQSPSNKVTEKGKDVELRCDPISGHTALYWYRQSLGQGLEFLIYFQGNSAPDKSGLPSDRFSAERTGGSVSTLTIQRTQQEDSAVYLCASSLPSAFFNYGYTFGSGTRLTVV.

This clonotype has only a few counts. The chain is built from TRBV6-2 or TRBV6-3 and TRBJ2-1; TRBD2 aligns across 7 bases. V shed 5 bases, J shed 5 bases, and the junction held 3 bases outside the gene matches. This CDR3 has 13 residues. Germline CDR1 MNHEY, CDR2 SVGEGT. CDR3 amino acids: CASSTLADNEQFF. For the CDR3, the DNA is TGTGCCAGCAGTACCCTAGCGGACAATGAGCAGTTCTTC.

The chain employs TRBV3-1 and TRBJ2-7; D gene unclear. Looked up from germline, CDR1 is LGHDT and CDR2 is YNNKEL (reference sequence). This CDR3 has 13 amino acids. V was clipped by 1 base and J by 7 bases, with 11 bases between them. This CDR3 reads CASSQGGGVEQYF. CDR3 bases: TGTGCCAGCAGCCAAGGAGGTGGGGTAGAGCAGTACTTC.

This clonotype came up once. This sequence joins TRBV7-2 and TRBJ1-5; 9 bases match TRBD1. The V and J ends lost 5 bases and 1 base, in that order; junction bases with no gene match: 9. The V gene's germline CDR1 is SGHTA and CDR2 FQGNSA. This CDR3 is built from 17 residues. Written as DNA, the CDR3 is TGTGCCAGCAGCCCGGGACAGGGAGGTTCGAGCAATCAGCCCCAGCATTTT. Translated: CASSPGQGGSSNQPQHF.

This chain uses TRBV6-6 with TRBJ2-4, with D tentatively TRBD1 or TRBD2 (5 bases each). Matching the DNA end better, TRBJ2-7 makes the J call doubtful. Germline V lookup: CDR1 MNHNY, CDR2 SVGAGI (reference sequence). The CDR3 contains 16 residues. The CDR3 reads CASSPIFGAKDYEQYF. The CDR3 nucleotides are TGTGCCAGCAGTCCCATATTCGGGGCCAAGGACTACGAGCAGTACTTC.

The count of this clonotype is one. The rearrangement links TRBV29-1 to TRBJ2-3; TRBD1 matches at 11 bases. The J segment lost 6 bases and the V segment lost 3 bases, leaving 2 bases of the junction unmatched. The CDR3 loop spans 13 amino acids. The germline CDR1 and CDR2 sequences are SQVTM and ANQGSEA. Here the CDR3 reads CSVDGTGGDTQYF. The CDR3, as DNA: TGCAGCGTTGACGGGACAGGGGGTGATACGCAGTATTTT.

This clonotype was detected a few times. The rearrangement links TRBV7-9 to TRBJ1-1; no firm D call. The CDR3 runs 15 residues. Looked up from germline, CDR1 is SEHNR and CDR2 is FQNEAQ (reference sequence). The V and J ends lost 1 base and 0 bases respectively, with 9 bases between them. CDR3 in DNA: TGTGCCAGCAGCTTAGGGGCAGGAATGAACACTGAAGCTTTCTTT. This sequence encodes CASSLGAGMNTEAFF.

This chain joins TRBV6-5 and TRBJ2-1; D is undetermined. The CDR3 runs 15 residues. Trimming removed 5 bases at V and 5 bases at J, with 16 bases between. Germline assignment: CDR1 MNHEY and CDR2 SVGAGI. DNA of the CDR3: TGTGCCAGCAGTCCTGGTAGGAAAACTAACAATGAGCAGTTCTTC. Translation: CASSPGRKTNNEQFF.

The chain uses TRBV2 and TRBJ1-5; a weak D match, TRBD1 (5 bases). The CDR3 runs 16 residues. The V and J ends lost 4 bases and 0 bases respectively, with 13 bases between them. Germline values: CDR1 SNHLY, CDR2 FYNNEI. In nucleotides, the CDR3 is TGTGCCAGCAGTGGGGCAGGGACCATTAGCAATCAGCCCCAGCATTTT. Translating it yields CASSGAGTISNQPQHF.

This clonotype is a singleton in its sample. The genes are TRBV7-9 and TRBJ1-1; perhaps TRBD1 as D (6 bases). The CDR3 runs to 16 residues. V dropped 6 bases and J dropped 0 bases, with 17 bases sitting between them. Per the germline V gene, CDR1 is SEHNR and CDR2 is FQNEAQ (reference sequence). The CDR3 coding sequence is TGTGCCAGCAGGCGAACCGGGACAACAATGAACACTGAAGCTTTCTTT. It encodes CASRRTGTTMNTEAFF.

The CDR3 sequence is CAISDKAGVSSYEQYF. For the CDR3, the DNA is TGTGCCATCAGTGATAAGGCAGGGGTCAGCTCCTACGAGCAGTACTTC. The gene calls are TRBV10-3 and TRBJ2-7, with D possibly being TRBD1 (6 bases). The germline V gene has CDR1 ENHRY and CDR2 SYGVKD. The CDR3 spans 16 residues. V lost 3 bases to trimming and J lost 0 bases, with 15 bases between them.

V is TRBV7-9 and J is TRBJ2-2; D is uncertain. The CDR3 sequence is 16 residues long. The V and J ends lost 2 bases and 0 bases respectively, with 10 bases between them. Germline-derived CDR1 and CDR2 are SEHNR and FQNEAQ (reference sequence). CDR3 sequence: CASSLISWANTGELFF. The CDR3 DNA reads as TGTGCCAGCAGCTTAATCAGCTGGGCGAACACCGGGGAGCTGTTTTTT.

The genes are TRBV6-2 or TRBV6-3 and TRBJ2-2; tentatively, D is TRBD1 (5 bases). The V gene lost 6 bases and the J gene lost 6 bases, with 20 bases spanning the gap. CDR1 MNHEY and CDR2 SVGEGT come from the germline V gene. The CDR3 has 16 amino acids. In DNA, the CDR3 is TGTGCCAGCAGCTCACGGGCAGGGTCTTTGGCCGGGGAGCTGTTTTTT. This translates into CASSSRAGSLAGELFF.

At least ten counts were recorded for this clonotype. For the CDR3, the DNA is TGTGCCAGCAGCGTAGATCCGGCCCCCTCCTACAATGAGCAGTTCTTC. It codes for CASSVDPAPSYNEQFF. The rearrangement links TRBV9 to TRBJ2-1; no clear D. The V end lost 0 bases, the J end lost 0 bases, and 10 bases lay between the germline ends. The germline V gene encodes CDR1 SGDLS and CDR2 YYNGEE. This CDR3 contains 16 residues.

The CDR3 sequence: CASSLVWQFTGELFF. CDR3 nucleotides: TGTGCCAGCAGCTTAGTCTGGCAGTTCACCGGGGAGCTGTTTTTT. The chain employs TRBV7-2 and TRBJ2-2, with D uncertain. The CDR3 sequence is 15 residues long. CDR1 is SGHTA, CDR2 FQGNSA, per germline. V lost 1 base, J lost 4 bases, and 10 bases lay in between.

This clonotype has at least ten counts. The V call is TRBV4-1, the J call TRBJ2-5; 15 nucleotides agree with TRBD2. Germline V gene data show CDR1 as MGHRA and CDR2 as YSYEKL. This CDR3 has 16 amino acids. The ends lost 3 bases at V and 1 base at J; junction bases unmatched: 0. The CDR3 bases are TGCGCCAGCAGCCAGGGACTAGCGGGGGGCCAAGAGACCCAGTACTTC. Translated, it gives CASSQGLAGGQETQYF.